What follows are 6 T cell receptor beta chains derived from one specimen sequenced in a study of vaccination and CD4 T cells after COVID-19 (dated by TCRdb to 2022 to 2024). For these receptors, no antigen is known. Library method: PCR. Sequencing was performed on an Illumina iSeq 100. At the Johns Hopkins FTIC core, DNA from the cultured CD4+ T cells underwent TCR sequencing with the Oncomine TCR Beta short-read assay. TCRdb applied fastp at Q25 and MiXCR to the public reads, then kept only in-frame beta chains. For every CDR3 protein sequence, its rows merge into one entry that carries the most common genes and DNA. This sample has about 20,000 distinct CDR3 sequences in its table, and under 60% of those were observed once. The top ten clones comprise under 3% of the sample. Per the publication, the treatment or condition label means: approximately nine-day PBMC culture with coronavirus spike peptide pools or control peptides (ViraFEST assay).

Material: CD4+ T cells from blood, cultured in vitro, obtained after SARS-CoV-2 vaccination. The receptors come from a human donor who had recovered from COVID-19.

V usage is TRBV7-9 and J usage is TRBJ1-6; D is uncertain. Deletions cut 3 bases from V and 3 bases from J, with 9 bases between. The V gene's germline CDR1 is SEHNR and CDR2 FQNEAQ (reference sequence). The CDR3 contains 15 residues. CDR3 sequence: CASSLAPGYNSPLHF. CDR3 nucleotides: TGTGCCAGCAGCTTGGCGCCAGGCTATAATTCACCCCTCCACTTT.

This clonotype has more than one count but fewer than ten. The gene calls are TRBV7-8 and TRBJ1-3; weak D call: TRBD1 (5 bases). The CDR3 loop spans 15 amino acids. Germline V gene sequence: CDR1 SGHVS, CDR2 FQNEAQ. The V end lost 4 bases, the J end lost 4 bases, and 14 bases lay between the germline ends. The CDR3 DNA sequence: TGTGCCAGCAGCTCGGGGGTAACGCGAGGAAACACCATATATTTT. It yields the protein CASSSGVTRGNTIYF. The whole variable domain, remainder taken from reference TRBV7-8 and TRBJ1-3, is GAGVSQSPRYKVAKRGQDVALRCDPISGHVSLFWYQQALGQGPEFLTYFQNEAQLDKSGLPSDRFFAERPEGSVSTLKIQRTQQEDSAVYLCASSSGVTRGNTIYFGEGSWLTVV.

This sequence joins TRBV6-2 or TRBV6-3 and TRBJ2-7, with D perhaps assigned TRBD1 or TRBD2 (5 bases each). Deletions cut 2 bases from V and 0 bases from J, with 17 bases between. There are 17 residues in the CDR3. The germline V gene has CDR1 MNHEY and CDR2 SVGEGT. CDR3 sequence: CASSYTRDGGNSYEQYF. The DNA of the CDR3 is TGTGCCAGCAGTTACACTAGGGACGGAGGAAACTCCTACGAGCAGTACTTC.

This clonotype was detected once. The chain uses TRBV12-5 and TRBJ1-1; 9 nucleotides match TRBD1. J gave up 5 bases and V 7 bases, and 8 bases lay outside the gene matches. The CDR3 spans 14 residues. Per the germline V gene, CDR1 is LGHNT and CDR2 is FRNRAP. CDR3 sequence reads: CASVRDREVTEAFF. CDR3 DNA: TGTGCTAGTGTTCGGGACAGGGAGGTGACTGAAGCTTTCTTT.

The sample holds a few counts of this clonotype. CDR3 loop: CASSTGTNTEAFF. The DNA of the CDR3 is TGTGCCAGCAGTACGGGGACGAACACTGAAGCTTTCTTT. This sequence joins TRBV6-4 and TRBJ1-1, with TRBD1 as a possible D gene (5 bases). This CDR3 spans 13 amino acids. Trimming removed 5 bases from V and 1 base from J, with 8 bases in between. Germline CDR1 MRHNA, CDR2 SNTAGT.

This rearrangement joins TRBV4-1 to TRBJ1-2, with 7 positions matching TRBD1. V was clipped by 4 bases and J by 5 bases; unmatched bases: 10. Germline V gene data show CDR1 as MGHRA and CDR2 as YSYEKL. The CDR3 length is 15 residues. This CDR3 reads CASSPTRDSSYGYTF. The DNA of the CDR3 is TGCGCCAGCAGCCCCACCAGGGACAGCAGTTATGGCTACACCTTC.